The 18 T cell receptor beta chains in this list originate from one sample, sequenced in a study of T cells in Graves' hyperthyroidism and ophthalmopathy. The TCR beta CDR3 regions underwent amplification using RNA transcripts as the source. The HTBI primer set served for first-round RT-PCR of the TCR CDR3. TCRdb re-derived calls from the multiplex PCR reads in MiXCR, one entry per CDR3 protein. The sample has roughly 260,000 distinct CDR3 sequences, roughly 14% seen once. The sample was blood. The receptors were gathered from a woman between 40 and 50 years old with Graves' hyperthyroidism that later progressed to Graves' ophthalmopathy.

The gene calls are TRBV30 and TRBJ1-4, with D unclear. CDR3 length equals 13 residues. Germline CDR1 GTSNPN, CDR2 SVGIG (reference sequence). V lost 4 bases to trimming and J lost 7 bases, with 13 bases between them. CDR3 DNA: TGTGCCTGGAATCGAAGTTGGCGTGAAAAACTGTTTTTT. It yields the protein CAWNRSWREKLFF.

The table lists this clonotype with many counts. The rearrangement links TRBV28 to TRBJ2-1, with D possibly being TRBD2 (6 bases). The germline CDR1 and CDR2 sequences are MDHEN and SYDVKM. The CDR3 consists of 12 residues. The germline V and J ends were trimmed by 1 base and 9 bases, with 7 bases remaining between them. The CDR3 DNA follows: TGTGCCAGCAGTTTATCGGGGGTTGAGCAGTTCTTC. This sequence encodes CASSLSGVEQFF.

This clonotype came up many times. V usage is TRBV7-3 and J usage is TRBJ2-1, with TRBD1 identical over 7 bases. The CDR3 runs 15 residues. Germline CDR1 reads SGHTA; CDR2 reads FQGTGA. The V segment lost 2 bases and the J segment 7 bases; nucleotides outside the gene matches: 8. DNA of the CDR3: TGTGCCAGCAGCTTAGACGGGACAGCGACTAATGAGCAGTTCTTC. Amino acids: CASSLDGTATNEQFF.

The chain employs TRBV4-1 and TRBJ2-5, with D possibly matching TRBD2 (7 bases). Trimming shortened V by 0 bases and J by 5 bases, and 13 bases separated the two germline ends. There are 15 residues in the CDR3. Germline CDR1 MGHRA, CDR2 YSYEKL. This chain's CDR3 is CASSQEHREGETQYF. The CDR3 nucleotides are TGCGCCAGCAGCCAAGAGCACAGGGAGGGTGAGACCCAGTACTTC.

The V and J genes are TRBV6-4 and TRBJ2-3, with TRBD2 matching 9 bases. The V segment lost 3 bases and the J segment 11 bases; nucleotides outside the gene matches: 9. CDR3 size: 14 residues. Germline lookup yields CDR1 MRHNA and CDR2 SNTAGT. The CDR3 loop is CASSELAGDGGQYF. CDR3 DNA sequence: TGTGCCAGCAGTGAACTAGCGGGCGACGGGGGGCAGTATTTT.

This clonotype was seen many times. The J gene is TRBJ2-1, the V gene TRBV20-1; 11 bases align to TRBD2. The CDR3 consists of 15 residues. Germline loops: CDR1 DFQATT, CDR2 SNEGSKA (reference sequence). J was trimmed by 8 bases and V by 6 bases; bases with no gene match: 12. The CDR3 region is CSACRGLAVRDEQFF. The CDR3 coding sequence is TGCAGTGCCTGTCGGGGACTAGCGGTTAGAGATGAGCAGTTCTTC.

This clonotype has a count of ten or more. This chain uses TRBV7-9 with TRBJ1-1, with D possibly matching TRBD1 (5 bases). The V and J ends lost 1 base and 0 bases respectively, with 9 bases between them. Looked up from germline, CDR1 is SEHNR and CDR2 is FQNEAQ (reference sequence). The length of the CDR3 is 15 residues. The CDR3 nucleotides are TGTGCCAGCAGCTTAGGGGGCACCTTGAACACTGAAGCTTTCTTT. This encodes CASSLGGTLNTEAFF.

The V gene is TRBV6-1, the J gene TRBJ1-1; D gene uncertain. Germline V gene data show CDR1 as MNHNS and CDR2 as SASEGT. V was cut by 6 bases and J by 0 bases, with 8 bases left in between. The CDR3 length is 13 residues. The CDR3 coding sequence is TGTGCCAGCAGCGGTCAGGTGAACACTGAAGCTTTCTTT. Encoded protein: CASSGQVNTEAFF.

This clonotype turned up a few times. The V and J genes are TRBV5-1 and TRBJ2-3, with 10 bases aligning to TRBD2. CDR1 SGHRS and CDR2 YFSETQ come from the germline V gene. The V segment lost 2 bases and the J segment 2 bases; nucleotides outside the gene matches: 5. This CDR3 comprises 16 residues. The CDR3 here is CASSFISGRATDTQYF. The CDR3 DNA sequence: TGCGCCAGCAGCTTTATAAGCGGGAGGGCCACAGATACGCAGTATTTT.

This clonotype was recorded at least ten times. V gene TRBV7-8 combines with J gene TRBJ2-1; possible D gene TRBD2, 5 bases. Germline values: CDR1 SGHVS, CDR2 FQNEAQ. Trimming removed 3 bases at V and 8 bases at J, with 14 bases between. The CDR3 has 14 residues. Here the CDR3 reads CASSFPLLVYEQFF. CDR3 nucleotides: TGTGCCAGCAGCTTCCCTCTACTAGTTTATGAGCAGTTCTTC.

This clonotype was observed a few times. The chain employs TRBV7-9 and TRBJ1-6; 7 bases fit TRBD1. This CDR3 has 17 amino acids. Germline V gene lookup returns CDR1 SEHNR and CDR2 FQNEAQ (reference sequence). V shed 5 bases and J 2 bases; nucleotides not matched to a gene: 9. CDR3 bases: TGTGCCAGCAGCCCCGGGACAGAGCTGGCCTATAATTCACCCCTCCACTTT. It encodes CASSPGTELAYNSPLHF.

CDR3 sequence reads: CASSTGQPLGGYTF. For the CDR3, the DNA is TGTGCCAGCAGCACGGGACAGCCCCTGGGTGGCTACACCTTC. The V gene is TRBV5-8, the J gene TRBJ1-2, with 7 bases aligning to TRBD1. Germline V gene sequence: CDR1 SGHTS, CDR2 YDEGEE. Trimming took 4 bases from V and 7 from J; bases not matched to a gene: 10. This CDR3 has 14 residues.

This clonotype was seen repeatedly, ten times or more. V usage is TRBV29-1 and J usage is TRBJ1-5, with 9 bases aligning to TRBD1. The J segment lost 8 bases and the V segment lost 6 bases, leaving 11 bases of the junction unmatched. Germline V gives CDR1 SQVTM, CDR2 ANQGSEA. The CDR3 has 14 residues. The CDR3, as DNA: TGCAGCGTGGGGCCGGGACAGGGACTGGAGCCCCAGCATTTT. Amino acids: CSVGPGQGLEPQHF.

This clonotype was observed many times. This chain joins TRBV6-1 and TRBJ1-1; D is uncertain. Germline CDR1 reads MNHNS; CDR2 reads SASEGT. The V and J ends lost 5 bases and 1 base respectively, with 17 bases between them. The CDR3 length is 16 residues. The CDR3 nucleotides read TGTGCCAGCAGTTTCGCATTAAGTTCGAGGAACACTGAAGCTTTCTTT. The encoded protein is CASSFALSSRNTEAFF.

At least ten counts were recorded for this clonotype. The chain is built from TRBV12-3 or TRBV12-4 and TRBJ2-1, with TRBD2 matching over 7 bases. Trimming removed 7 bases from V and 7 bases from J; junction bases left unmatched: 13. CDR3 length: 15 residues. The CDR3 nucleotides are TGTGCCAGCAAGCTGGGAGTAGCGGGCCGAAATGAGCAGTTCTTC. Translated: CASKLGVAGRNEQFF.

This clonotype was observed at least ten times. The CDR3 sequence is CATRQGSSYEQYF. The CDR3 DNA reads as TGTGCCACCAGACAGGGCAGCTCCTACGAGCAGTACTTC. The chain uses TRBV10-3 and TRBJ2-7; 7 bases align to TRBD1. Germline V gene sequence: CDR1 ENHRY, CDR2 SYGVKD. The CDR3 runs to 13 residues. V lost 10 bases to trimming and J lost 0 bases; unmatched junction nucleotides: 6.

V gene TRBV5-1 combines with J gene TRBJ2-3; the D gene is possibly TRBD2 (6 bases). Germline V CDR1 and CDR2: SGHRS, YFSETQ. V shed 2 bases and J shed 2 bases, with 9 bases lying between them. This CDR3 contains 14 residues. This CDR3 is CASSFGTFTDTQYF. DNA of the CDR3: TGCGCCAGCAGCTTCGGGACTTTCACAGATACGCAGTATTTT.

V and J are TRBV5-1 and TRBJ2-1; 11 bases match TRBD2. The germline CDR1 and CDR2 sequences are SGHRS and YFSETQ. After removal of 4 bases from V and 2 bases from J, the junction contained 14 bases not matched to a gene. The CDR3 contains 19 residues. This CDR3 reads CASSRGGLAVSGAYNEQFF. DNA for the CDR3: TGCGCCAGCAGCCGGGGGGGACTAGCGGTTTCCGGTGCCTACAATGAGCAGTTCTTC.